A selection of T cell receptor beta chains follows, all from one sample in a study of OX40 agonist ivuxolimab in advanced cancers. TCRdb keeps only in-frame clones here, not all; method: immunoSEQ multiplex PCR. The data contain 95,000 to 150,000 clones, around 93% of them seen just once; the ten biggest clones take up 0.15% to 0.17%. Sample: CD4+ or CD8+ T cells sorted from blood, taken in a trial of the OX40 agonist ivuxolimab. These receptor sequences come from an adult with an advanced solid tumor such as melanoma, head and neck, liver or kidney cancer. Each CDR3 is given with its conserved first and last residue. Each record gives: V gene, clone size, J gene, D gene, CDR3 protein, CDR3 DNA. D genes are given only for firm matches. Size is stated for part of the rows, as once, few or many counts, or as a class when the clone is expanded.

V: TRBV4-1; size: NA; J: TRBJ1-1; D: NA; CDR3: CASSQWGNEAAFF; DNA: TGCGCCAGCAGCCAGTGGGGGAACGAAGCAGCTTTCTTT
V: TRBV5-4; size: few; J: TRBJ2-3; D: NA; CDR3: CASRSFYVVGGFTDTQYF; DNA: TGTGCCAGCAGGTCCTTCTACGTTGTGGGGGGCTTCACAGATACGCAGTATTTT
V: TRBV6-5; size: NA; J: TRBJ2-7; D: NA; CDR3: CASSEVHEQYF; DNA: TGTGCCAGCAGTGAAGTGCACGAGCAGTACTTC
V: TRBV7-9; size: NA; J: TRBJ1-1; D: NA; CDR3: CASSLLQGMVGNTEAFF; DNA: TGTGCCAGCAGCTTGCTACAGGGAATGGTGGGGAACACTGAAGCTTTCTTT
V: TRBV6-5; size: NA; J: TRBJ2-7; D: TRBD2; CDR3: CASSGPPSGTYEQYF; DNA: TGTGCCAGCAGCGGCCCACCTAGCGGCACCTACGAGCAGTACTTC
V: TRBV7-2; size: NA; J: TRBJ1-4; D: TRBD1; CDR3: CASSRDRASTNEKLFF; DNA: TGTGCCAGCAGCCGAGACAGGGCCTCAACTAATGAAAAACTGTTTTTT
V: TRBV5-1; size: NA; J: TRBJ2-1; D: NA; CDR3: CASSIETDPYNEQFF; DNA: TGCGCCAGCAGCATAGAAACAGACCCCTACAATGAGCAGTTCTTC
V: TRBV7-9; size: once; J: TRBJ1-2; D: NA; CDR3: CASSPYREDGYTF; DNA: TGTGCCAGCAGCCCCTACAGGGAGGATGGCTACACCTTC
V: TRBV2; size: NA; J: TRBJ2-7; D: NA; CDR3: CASSEGRVADEQYF; DNA: TGTGCCAGCAGTGAAGGCAGGGTAGCGGACGAGCAGTACTTC
V: TRBV6-1; size: NA; J: TRBJ2-5; D: NA; CDR3: CASSKGGRETQYF; DNA: TGTGCCAGCAGCAAGGGGGGAAGAGAGACCCAGTACTTC
V: TRBV6-5; size: NA; J: TRBJ2-3; D: TRBD1; CDR3: CASRTTGADTQYF; DNA: TGTGCCAGCAGGACAACAGGGGCAGATACGCAGTATTTT
V: TRBV6-5; size: NA; J: TRBJ2-7; D: NA; CDR3: CASSWGQEDPYEQYF; DNA: TGTGCCAGCAGTTGGGGGCAGGAGGACCCCTACGAGCAGTACTTC
V: TRBV6-1; size: NA; J: TRBJ2-1; D: NA; CDR3: CASINRNDNEQFF; DNA: TGTGCCAGCATCAACAGAAACGACAATGAGCAGTTCTTC
V: TRBV5-5; size: NA; J: TRBJ2-1; D: NA; CDR3: CASSLATSYNEQFF; DNA: TGTGCCAGCAGCTTGGCTACTAGCTACAATGAGCAGTTCTTC
V: TRBV6-6; size: NA; J: TRBJ1-5; D: NA; CDR3: CASREGGLSNQPQHF; DNA: TGTGCCAGCAGAGAGGGGGGGTTAAGCAATCAGCCCCAGCATTTT
V: TRBV29-1; size: NA; J: TRBJ1-1; D: TRBD1; CDR3: CSVMTGGETEAFF; DNA: TGCAGCGTGATGACAGGGGGTGAGACTGAAGCTTTCTTT
V: TRBV4-3; size: NA; J: TRBJ2-1; D: NA; CDR3: CASSLSVEGEQFF; DNA: TGCGCCAGCAGCCTATCTGTGGAGGGTGAGCAGTTCTTC
V: TRBV15; size: NA; J: TRBJ1-3; D: NA; CDR3: CATSRDAWIAGNTIYF; DNA: TGTGCCACCAGCAGAGATGCGTGGATAGCTGGAAACACCATATATTTT